The T cell receptor (beta chain) described here comes from a study of blood T cells in healthy people across ages. The use of a sample-barcoded 5' primer and a J-beta primer mix characterized a second PCR of roughly 7 to 11 cycles. Each CDR3 protein is one row after TCRdb ran MiXCR on the 5' RACE reads. Of roughly 1,100,000 distinct CDR3 sequences in the sample, approximately 26% were seen once. This clonotype was recorded many times. Its antigen is still unknown. The junction does not match germline at one end; this may be a read error. Study outcomes and limitations: Observed TCR beta diversity per million T cells went down as age went up. This fall followed a roughly linear course with age.

Germline V gene lookup returns CDR1 SGHRS and CDR2 YFSETQ. The CDR3 has 15 residues. Another study also made use of these data, one on T cells of mothers and their children. That report notes: Mothers gave over 8 million TCR beta CDR3 reads each, and children some 3 million each. In unrelated and related pairs, TCR recombination output is shaped in a similar way by thymic selection.

The sequence came from a girl aged 2 to 9 in good health. The sequenced sample consisted of blood. This chain connects TRBV5-1 to TRBJ2-1; 11 bases align to TRBD2. The CDR3 region is CASSLGTSGYNEQFF. The CDR3 DNA follows: TGTGCCAGCAGTTTAGGGACTAGCGGTTACAATGAGCAGTTCTTC.